What follows describes a single TCR beta chain. Antigen specificity is unknown. Measured with immunoSEQ multiplex PCR; TCRdb has only the in-frame clones, and not every one. The table shows 180,000 or so clones, with 90% occurring only once. The sample originates from a study of T cell responses to AZD1222 COVID-19 vaccine. The CDR3 spans 11 residues. Trimming took 2 bases from V and 9 from J, leaving 7 bases between them. Broader study findings: Clonal diversity may have been underestimated, and the donors were mostly white British, with more females than males.

This receptor was identified in an adult who received the MenACWY meningococcal vaccine as a control. The chain joins TRBV12-3 or TRBV12-4 to TRBJ1-2; D may be TRBD1 (5 bases). Sequencing was performed on peripheral blood, taken 28 days after the second dose of the MenACWY control vaccine. The chain's CDR3 is CASSLQGRYTF. The CDR3 DNA sequence: TGTGCCAGCAGTTTACAGGGTCGCTACACCTTC.